The 19 T cell receptor beta chains below come from one sample, sequenced in a study of OX40 agonist ivuxolimab in advanced cancers. TCRdb's table, derived via immunoSEQ multiplex PCR, lists solely in-frame clones and lacks some. The table includes approximately 94,000 clones, more than 75% detected once. The sample was CD4+ or CD8+ T cells sorted from blood, taken in a trial of the OX40 agonist ivuxolimab. These receptors came from an adult with an advanced solid tumor such as melanoma, head and neck, liver or kidney cancer.

With regard to this clone: Mismatch with germline at one junction end may stem from a read error. This rearrangement joins TRBV2 to TRBJ1-6, with TRBD1 matching over 7 bases. Germline CDR1 and CDR2: SNHLY and FYNNEI. The CDR3 has 12 residues. The CDR3 nucleotides are TGTGCCAGCAGTGAGACAGGGTATGGGTCCTCCTTT. It translates to CASSETGYGSSF.

The sample holds one count of this clone. Other DNA sequences within the sample encode an identical CDR3. This chain links TRBV10-3 with TRBJ2-2; 10 bases line up with TRBD2. Germline CDR1 reads ENHRY; CDR2 reads SYGVKD. With 10 bases clipped from V and 6 bases from J, the junction kept 8 bases outside the gene matches. The length of the CDR3 is 14 residues. CDR3 residues: CASSLAGESGELFF. CDR3 coding DNA: TGTGCCAGCTCCCTAGCGGGAGAATCCGGGGAGCTGTTTTTT.

The V call is TRBV15, the J call TRBJ1-5; weak D call: TRBD1 (6 bases). In germline, CDR1 is LNHNV, CDR2 YYDKDF (reference sequence). The CDR3 length is 17 residues. Trimming removed 2 bases at V and 6 bases at J, with 20 bases between. The CDR3 DNA reads TGTGCCACCAGCAGATCCCCCCTTACAGGGTTCGGTCAGCCCCAGCATTTT. Translating it yields CATSRSPLTGFGQPQHF.

The rearrangement joins TRBV13 to TRBJ1-1; TRBD1 matches 8 bases. Germline loops: CDR1 PRHDT, CDR2 FYEKMQ (reference sequence). The CDR3 extends over 14 amino acids. J gave up 3 bases and V 3 bases, and 3 bases lay outside the gene matches. Here the CDR3 DNA reads TGTGCCAGCAGCTTTCCGACAGGGGACACTGAAGCTTTCTTT. Translated: CASSFPTGDTEAFF.

This chain joins TRBV28 and TRBJ2-1; TRBD2 agrees at 15 bases. CDR3 length equals 18 residues. V gave up 5 bases and J gave up 12 bases; unmatched junction bases: 17. Germline CDR1 and CDR2: MDHEN and SYDVKM. CDR3 residues: CASSPWGLAGGTSGGQFF. The DNA for the CDR3 is TGTGCCAGCAGTCCCTGGGGACTAGCGGGAGGCACTTCGGGGGGGCAGTTCTTC.

The gene calls are TRBV29-1 and TRBJ1-1; a weak D match, TRBD1 (6 bases). Germline V gives CDR1 SQVTM, CDR2 ANQGSEA. The CDR3 covers 14 residues. Trimming shortened V by 6 bases and J by 3 bases, and 17 bases separated the two germline ends. The CDR3, as DNA: TGCAGCGTCGCGTACAGGGCTGTGGACACTGAAGCTTTCTTT. Amino acid sequence: CSVAYRAVDTEAFF.

The gene calls are TRBV5-1 and TRBJ2-3; TRBD2 matches at 11 bases. The CDR3 is made up of 16 amino acids. Germline V gene sequence: CDR1 SGHRS, CDR2 YFSETQ. V shed 4 bases, J shed 3 bases, and the junction held 7 bases outside the gene matches. For the CDR3, the DNA is TGCGCCAGCAGCCCATCGACTAGCGGGACAACAGATACGCAGTATTTT. Protein: CASSPSTSGTTDTQYF. The variable domain in full, completed from reference TRBV5-1 and TRBJ2-3, reads KAGVTQTPRYLIKTRGQQVTLSCSPISGHRSVSWYQQTPGQGLQFLFEYFSETQRNKGNFPGRFSGRQFSNSRSEMNVSTLELGDSALYLCASSPSTSGTTDTQYFGPGTRLTVL.

This rearrangement joins TRBV6-5 to TRBJ2-5; possibly TRBD1 for D (5 bases). The CDR3 spans 14 residues. In germline, CDR1 is MNHEY, CDR2 SVGAGI. With 0 bases removed from V and 4 bases from J, the gap between germline ends came to 9 bases. The CDR3 is CASSYSTQGETQYF. For the CDR3, the DNA is TGTGCCAGCAGTTACTCGACGCAGGGAGAGACCCAGTACTTC.

This rearrangement joins TRBV11-2 to TRBJ2-1; TRBD2 aligns across 9 bases. This CDR3 region has 14 residues. Germline V CDR1 and CDR2: SGHAT, FQNNGV. Unmatched junction bases numbered 14, after V lost 7 bases and J lost 13 bases. CDR3 sequence reads: CASTSAGGGSRQFF. The DNA of the CDR3 is TGTGCCAGCACCTCAGCGGGGGGCGGGAGTCGTCAGTTCTTC.

This sequence joins TRBV19 and TRBJ1-2; 8 bases align to TRBD1. Trimming cost V 5 bases and J 3 bases; bases outside gene matches: 8. The CDR3 loop spans 15 amino acids. Per germline, CDR1 LNHDA and CDR2 SQIVND (reference sequence). The chain's CDR3 is CASSPRTGFDYGYTF. The DNA of the CDR3 is TGTGCCAGTAGTCCTCGGACAGGGTTTGACTATGGCTACACCTTC.

The chain joins TRBV4-1 to TRBJ1-1; possible D gene TRBD1, 6 bases. This CDR3 is built from 17 residues. V lost 0 bases and J 4 bases, leaving 18 bases between the germline ends. CDR1 is MGHRA, CDR2 YSYEKL, per germline. CDR3: CASSQERGGVRLTEAFF. The CDR3 nucleotides read TGCGCCAGCAGCCAAGAGCGAGGGGGGGTCCGGCTCACTGAAGCTTTCTTT.

This chain connects TRBV7-2 to TRBJ2-6, with no clear D. Trimming stripped 0 bases from V and 0 bases from J, with 6 bases between. The CDR3 contains 16 residues. CDR1 and CDR2 (germline): SGHTA, FQGNSA. The CDR3 spells CASSLARNSGANVLTF. CDR3 DNA: TGTGCCAGCAGCTTAGCTAGAAACTCTGGGGCCAACGTCCTGACTTTC.

The chain links TRBV10-3 to TRBJ2-7; D call uncertain. Trimming pared 0 bases from V and 5 bases from J, leaving 2 bases between. The CDR3 loop spans 11 amino acids. Germline V gives CDR1 ENHRY, CDR2 SYGVKD. In DNA, the CDR3 is TGTGCCATCAGTGAGTCCAACGAGCAGTACTTC. This translates into CAISESNEQYF.

For this clone: The identical CDR3 is also encoded by other nucleotide sequences in the sample. The chain links TRBV7-2 to TRBJ2-7, with unresolved D. Germline CDR1 SGHTA, CDR2 FQGNSA. The CDR3 is 11 residues long. Trimming took off 2 bases at V and 6 bases at J, with 5 bases between the two ends. CDR3 coding DNA: TGTGCCAGCAGCTTATTAGTCGAGCAGTACTTC. Its translation is CASSLLVEQYF.

The chain combines TRBV11-3 with TRBJ2-3; 16 bases align to TRBD2. Germline CDR1 and CDR2: SGHNT and YENEEA. The CDR3 runs 19 residues. J was trimmed by 6 bases and V by 3 bases; bases with no gene match: 12. For the CDR3, the DNA is TGTGCCAGCAGCTTTACGGGACTAGCGGGAGGGCGGTCCGTGGATACGCAGTATTTT. It yields the protein CASSFTGLAGGRSVDTQYF.

The rearrangement joins TRBV6-5 to TRBJ2-2, with D maybe TRBD1 (6 bases). Trimming stripped 2 bases from V and 5 bases from J, with 12 bases between. CDR3 size: 15 residues. Germline V CDR1 and CDR2: MNHEY, SVGAGI. CDR3 bases: TGTGCCAGCAGTTACGGGGGCACCGGAACCGGGGAGCTGTTTTTT. Protein sequence: CASSYGGTGTGELFF.

The rearrangement uses TRBV6-1 and TRBJ2-1, with 10 positions matching TRBD1. The CDR3 extends over 15 amino acids. Trimming cost V 5 bases and J 8 bases; bases outside gene matches: 9. Germline assignment: CDR1 MNHNS and CDR2 SASEGT. As DNA, the CDR3 is TGTGCCAGCAGTAGATCGACAGGGGGCAGATATGAGCAGTTCTTC. The encoded protein is CASSRSTGGRYEQFF.

This clone has just a few counts. The chain is built from TRBV19 and TRBJ1-1, with 7 nucleotides matching TRBD1. V lost 7 bases, J lost 4 bases, and 9 bases stayed unmatched. This CDR3 spans 14 amino acids. Germline CDR1 is LNHDA and CDR2 is SQIVND (reference sequence). CDR3 sequence (DNA): TGTGCCAGTATCCCTACCCGGGACAGCACTGAAGCTTTCTTT. Amino acid sequence: CASIPTRDSTEAFF.

The chain couples TRBV6-5 to TRBJ1-5, with a tentative D call TRBD1 (6 bases). With 6 bases removed from V and 4 bases from J, the gap between germline ends came to 7 bases. The CDR3 is made up of 12 amino acids. Germline loops: CDR1 MNHEY, CDR2 SVGAGI. The chain's CDR3 is CASSQGNQPQHF. The DNA for the CDR3 is TGTGCCAGCAGCCAGGGGAATCAGCCCCAGCATTTT.